The clone carrying this T cell receptor (beta chain) occurred many times. Its antigen remains unknown. Primed by a sample-barcoded 5' primer and a J-beta primer mix, a second PCR proceeded for 7 to 11 cycles. Every individual sample yielded 2.5 million or more paired-end reads (each containing CDR3). Via MiXCR, TCRdb re-called the 5' RACE reads, giving one row per CDR3 protein. In the table there are hundreds of thousands of distinct CDR3 sequences, approximately 29% of which are singletons. V gave up 4 bases and J gave up 3 bases; unmatched junction bases: 6. CDR3 length: 15 amino acids. CDR1 and CDR2 (germline): LGHNA, YNFKEQ. The data derive from a study of blood T cells in healthy people across ages. Overall study results and limits: Researchers report that TCR beta diversity correlated strongly with naive T cell percentage.

Sequencing was carried out using blood. The TCR comes from a woman of 80 years or more in good health. The V and J genes are TRBV4-2 and TRBJ1-2; 9 nucleotides agree with TRBD1. This CDR3 is CASSPRTGEDYGYTF. CDR3 DNA sequence: TGTGCCAGCAGCCCTCGGACAGGGGAGGACTATGGCTACACCTTC.